This entry describes one T cell receptor beta chain. In the source study's methods: For nucleated cells, counts were estimated from reference gene primer amplification. Sequencing used immunoSEQ multiplex PCR; TCRdb keeps in-frame clones, though not all of them. D and trimming come from the DNA, and the V and J calls and clone size come from that table. The table lists approximately 31,000 clones, 85% to 95% of them singletons. The data derive from a study of blood T cell repertoires in COVID-19. Overall study: Acute and convalescent COVID-19 samples came from the United States, Italy and Spain.

Unmatched junction bases numbered 13, after V lost 4 bases and J lost 4 bases. Germline V gene lookup returns CDR1 SGHAT and CDR2 FQNNGV. There are 17 residues in the CDR3. The receptor's source is a human donor in a cohort sampled during active COVID-19. Sample: peripheral blood. This chain connects TRBV11-2 to TRBJ1-3; 7 bases line up with TRBD1. CDR3 residues: CASSSSPGRGAGNTIYF. The CDR3 DNA reads TGTGCCAGCAGCTCGTCCCCCGGCAGGGGGGCAGGAAACACCATATATTTT.